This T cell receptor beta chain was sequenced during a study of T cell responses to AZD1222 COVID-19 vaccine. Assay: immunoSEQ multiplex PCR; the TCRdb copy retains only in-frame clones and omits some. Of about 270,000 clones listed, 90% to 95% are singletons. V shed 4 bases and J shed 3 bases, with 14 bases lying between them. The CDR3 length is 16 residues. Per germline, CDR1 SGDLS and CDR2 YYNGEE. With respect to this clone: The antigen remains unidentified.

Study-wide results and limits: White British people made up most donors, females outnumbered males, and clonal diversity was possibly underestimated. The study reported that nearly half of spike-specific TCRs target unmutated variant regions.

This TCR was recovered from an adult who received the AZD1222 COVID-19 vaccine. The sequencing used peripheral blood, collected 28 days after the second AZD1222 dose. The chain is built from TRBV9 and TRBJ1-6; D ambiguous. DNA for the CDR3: TGTGCCAGCAGCCTCTCGGACCGCCGCTATAATTCACCCCTCCACTTT. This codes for CASSLSDRRYNSPLHF.